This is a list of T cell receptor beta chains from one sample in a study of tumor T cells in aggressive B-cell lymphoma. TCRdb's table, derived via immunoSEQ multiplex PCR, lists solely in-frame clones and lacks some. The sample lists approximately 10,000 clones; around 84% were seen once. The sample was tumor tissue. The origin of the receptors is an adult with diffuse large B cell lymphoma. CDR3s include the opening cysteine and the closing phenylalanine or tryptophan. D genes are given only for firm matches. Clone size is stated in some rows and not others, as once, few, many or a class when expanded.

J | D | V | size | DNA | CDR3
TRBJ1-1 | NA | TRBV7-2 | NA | TGTGCCAGCAGCCAACAGGGTCTCGGGACTGAAGCTTTCTTT | CASSQQGLGTEAFF
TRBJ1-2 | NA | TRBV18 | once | TGTGCCAGCTCACCGGGCGACGGCTATGGCTACACCTTC | CASSPGDGYGYTF
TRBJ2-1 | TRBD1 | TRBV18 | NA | TGTGCCAGCTCACCCTCCGGACAGGGATTGGATGAGCAGTTCTTC | CASSPSGQGLDEQFF
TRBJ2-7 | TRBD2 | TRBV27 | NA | TGTGCCAGCAGTAAGAGCGGGGCGGACTACGAGCAGTACTTC | CASSKSGADYEQYF
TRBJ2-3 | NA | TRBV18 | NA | TGTGCCAGCTCACCATCGGGAGATTCAGATACGCAGTATTTT | CASSPSGDSDTQYF
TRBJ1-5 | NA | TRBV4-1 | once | TGCGCCAGCAGCCAAGCGCCGGGGGGCAATCAGCCCCAGCATTTT | CASSQAPGGNQPQHF
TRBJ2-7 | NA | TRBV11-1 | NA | TGTGCCAGCAGCTTTGAGGTAGGAGAGCAGTACTTC | CASSFEVGEQYF
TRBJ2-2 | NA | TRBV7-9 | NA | TGTGCCAGCAGCGGCTTGGGGGAGCTGTTTTTT | CASSGLGELFF
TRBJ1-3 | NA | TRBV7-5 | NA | TGTGTCAGAAGCTTACCAGGGGCAGGTTCTGGAAACACCATATATTTT | CVRSLPGAGSGNTIYF
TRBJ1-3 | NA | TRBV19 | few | TGTGCCAGTAGTCTACAGGGCGGGCACTCTGGAAACACCATATATTTT | CASSLQGGHSGNTIYF
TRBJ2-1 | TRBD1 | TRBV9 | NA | TGTGCCAGCAGTCCAACAGAGGGGGACAGGGAGACTTATTACTACAATGAGCAGTTCTTC | CASSPTEGDRETYYYNEQFF
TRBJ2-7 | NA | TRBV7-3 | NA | TGTGCCAGCAGCCCCACGGGACACTCTCTATACGAGCAGTACTTC | CASSPTGHSLYEQYF
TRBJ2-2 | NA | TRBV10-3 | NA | TGTGCCATCACCTCTGAGGGGACACTGAACACCGGGGAGCTGTTTTTT | CAITSEGTLNTGELFF
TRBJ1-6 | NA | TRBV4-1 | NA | TGCGCCAGCAGCCAGGGAGAGTCGGGTTGGGAGGTTCACCTCCACTTT | CASSQGESGWEVHLHF
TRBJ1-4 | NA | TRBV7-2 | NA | TGTGCCAGCAGCTTGGGGGGAGTTAATGAAAAACTGTTTTTT | CASSLGGVNEKLFF
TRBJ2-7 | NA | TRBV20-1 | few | TGCAGTGCTTACTCCCAATACGAGCAGTACTTC | CSAYSQYEQYF
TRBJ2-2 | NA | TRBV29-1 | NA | TGCAGCGTATTCGCGGGGCAGAACACCGGGGAGCTGTTTTTT | CSVFAGQNTGELFF
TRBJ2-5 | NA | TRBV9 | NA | TGTGCCAGCGGCCAAACCCTAGTCCCAGAGACCCAGTACTTC | CASGQTLVPETQYF
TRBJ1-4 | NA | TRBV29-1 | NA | TGCAGCGTTGCTGCAACTAATGAAAAACTGTTTTTT | CSVAATNEKLFF
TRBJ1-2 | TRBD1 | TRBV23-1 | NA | TGCGCCAGCAGTCAACCCGGGGACAGTCACTCTAACTATGGCTACACCTTC | CASSQPGDSHSNYGYTF
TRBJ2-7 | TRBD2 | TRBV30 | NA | TGTGCCTCGCTGATACTAGCGGGGGGCCTGTACTTC | CASLILAGGLYF
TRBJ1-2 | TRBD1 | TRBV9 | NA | TGTGCCAGCAGCGATGGGACAGGATACTCTCTCTATGGCTACACCTTC | CASSDGTGYSLYGYTF
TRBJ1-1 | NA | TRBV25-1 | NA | TGTGCCAGCAGTGAATTTTCCCAGAACACTGAAGCTTTCTTT | CASSEFSQNTEAFF
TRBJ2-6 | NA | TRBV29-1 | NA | TGCAGCGTTGGCCCCTTGTATGAGGCGGGTGGGGCCAACGTCCTGACTTTC | CSVGPLYEAGGANVLTF
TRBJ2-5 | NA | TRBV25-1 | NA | TGTGCCAGCAGTGGGGTTCGGAGGGCCTCGGGGGAGACCCAGTACTTC | CASSGVRRASGETQYF
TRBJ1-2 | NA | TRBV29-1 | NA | TGCAGCTCCAGCGAGGGGGTCGACAGCGTAGACTATGGCTACACCTTC | CSSSEGVDSVDYGYTF